This entry lists 26 T cell receptor beta chains sequenced from one sample in a study of blood T cell repertoires in COVID-19. Here immunoSEQ multiplex PCR was the method, and the copy in TCRdb shows in-frame clones only, minus some. The table lists around 130,000 clones, approximately 84% of them singletons. Sequenced material: peripheral blood. These receptors all come from a human donor in a cohort sampled during active COVID-19.

Points on this clone: This specimen includes other DNA sequences encoding the same CDR3. This sequence joins TRBV7-3 and TRBJ1-1; D is uncertain. V lost 5 bases, J lost 8 bases, and 21 bases lay in between. The germline gives CDR1 SGHTA, CDR2 FQGTGA. This CDR3 has 15 amino acids. The CDR3 is CASSTREAGVPEAFF. The CDR3 DNA is TGTGCCAGCAGCACGCGGGAGGCAGGCGTCCCCGAAGCTTTCTTT.

The chain couples TRBV5-6 to TRBJ1-2; D may be TRBD1 (5 bases). With 4 bases removed from V and 4 bases from J, the gap between germline ends came to 14 bases. Germline values: CDR1 SGHDT, CDR2 YYEEEE. The CDR3 extends over 14 amino acids. CDR3 loop: CASSPGLTGYGYTF. DNA for the CDR3: TGTGCCAGCAGCCCGGGACTCACTGGCTATGGCTACACCTTC.

The chain carries TRBV5-1 and TRBJ2-3, with 8 positions matching TRBD1. This CDR3 is 15 amino acids long. Germline V gene sequence: CDR1 SGHRS, CDR2 YFSETQ. With V trimmed by 5 bases and J by 2 bases, 7 bases remained unmatched. CDR3 in amino acids: CASRDGTGHTDTQYF. In nucleotides, the CDR3 is TGCGCCAGCAGGGATGGGACAGGACACACAGATACGCAGTATTTT.

This clone was seen a single time. The J gene is TRBJ2-7, the V gene TRBV7-2; 11 nucleotides line up with TRBD2. This CDR3 is 14 amino acids long. Losses at the gene ends were 5 bases for V and 6 bases for J; bases not matched to a gene: 6. Germline CDR1 is SGHTA and CDR2 is FQGNSA. The CDR3 region has the DNA TGTGCCAGCAGCCGCACTAGCGGGGGAGGCGAGCAGTACTTC. Encoded protein: CASSRTSGGGEQYF.

The chain recombines TRBV30 with TRBJ2-1, with 8 positions matching TRBD2. The germline gives CDR1 GTSNPN, CDR2 SVGIG (reference sequence). The CDR3 loop spans 13 amino acids. After removal of 3 bases from V and 4 bases from J, the junction contained 2 bases not matched to a gene. CDR3 nucleotide sequence: TGTGCCTGGAGCGGGGGGGCATACAATGAGCAGTTCTTC. It encodes CAWSGGAYNEQFF.

The gene calls are TRBV3-1 (or the pseudogene TRBV3-2) and TRBJ1-2; 8 positions agree with TRBD1. V dropped 1 base and J dropped 1; count of bases not matched to a gene: 2. CDR3 size: 15 residues. Germline V gene data show CDR1 as LGHDT and CDR2 as YNNKEL (reference sequence). CDR3 amino acids: CASSQGGQVNYGYTF. The CDR3 region has the DNA TGTGCCAGCAGCCAAGGGGGACAGGTTAACTATGGCTACACCTTC.

The CDR3 is CASRTSGGETQYF. CDR3 sequence (DNA): TGCGCCAGCAGAACTAGCGGGGGTGAGACCCAGTACTTC. The chain uses TRBV10-2 and TRBJ2-5; 11 bases match TRBD2. The CDR3 has 13 amino acids. Germline V gives CDR1 WSHSY, CDR2 SAAADI. Unmatched junction bases numbered 2, after V lost 6 bases and J lost 5 bases.

This rearrangement joins TRBV3-1 (or the pseudogene TRBV3-2) to TRBJ2-5; 9 nucleotides line up with TRBD2. Germline V CDR1 and CDR2: LGHDT, YNNKEL (reference sequence). The CDR3 has 15 amino acids. J lost 2 bases, V lost 1 base, and 2 bases had no gene match. Here the CDR3 reads CASSQGLADQETQYF. DNA for the CDR3: TGTGCCAGCAGCCAAGGACTAGCGGATCAAGAGACCCAGTACTTC.

The table lists this clone with a few counts. The chain links TRBV5-1 to TRBJ2-3; TRBD2 aligns across 10 bases. Germline assignment: CDR1 SGHRS and CDR2 YFSETQ. The CDR3 runs to 16 residues. J was trimmed by 2 bases and V by 4 bases; bases with no gene match: 7. Written as DNA, the CDR3 is TGCGCCAGCAGCGGTCCTAGCGGGGGTTCCACAGATACGCAGTATTTT. It yields the protein CASSGPSGGSTDTQYF.

The CDR3 loop is CASSPQGMYEKLFF. CDR3 sequence (DNA): TGCGCCAGCAGCCCTCAGGGGATGTATGAAAAACTGTTTTTT. The V gene is TRBV5-1, the J gene TRBJ1-4, with D perhaps matching TRBD1 (6 bases). Germline CDR1 SGHRS, CDR2 YFSETQ. This CDR3 has 14 residues. V lost 4 bases and J 6 bases, leaving 13 bases between the germline ends.

A few counts support this clone. The chain couples TRBV5-1 to TRBJ2-1; perhaps TRBD1 as D (5 bases). The CDR3 has 15 residues. Between the trimmed V and J ends, which lost 0 bases and 4 bases, there was a span of 11 bases. Germline V gene lookup returns CDR1 SGHRS and CDR2 YFSETQ. This chain's CDR3 is CASSLAPTGYNEQFF. CDR3 DNA sequence: TGCGCCAGCAGCTTGGCCCCTACAGGTTACAATGAGCAGTTCTTC.

The chain employs TRBV5-8 and TRBJ1-2; D is ambiguous. Per the germline V gene, CDR1 is SGHTS and CDR2 is YDEGEE. The CDR3 runs to 15 residues. Between the trimmed V and J ends, which lost 0 bases and 8 bases, there was a span of 17 bases. In DNA, the CDR3 is TGTGCCAGCAGCTTGGGAAGGACTAGGACGGGAGGCTACACCTTC. The encoded protein is CASSLGRTRTGGYTF.

This chain uses TRBV7-8 with TRBJ2-6; 7 bases align to TRBD1. The CDR3 spans 18 residues. CDR1 and CDR2 (germline): SGHVS, FQNEAQ. V lost 5 bases to trimming and J lost 4 bases; unmatched junction nucleotides: 14. The CDR3 spells CASSPRPPGTEGANVLTF. The CDR3, as DNA: TGTGCCAGCAGCCCCCGACCTCCCGGGACAGAGGGGGCCAACGTCCTGACTTTC.

The gene calls are TRBV27 and TRBJ1-2; 7 positions match TRBD1. After removal of 4 bases from V and 4 bases from J, the junction contained 6 bases not matched to a gene. The CDR3 extends over 14 amino acids. CDR1 and CDR2 (germline): MNHEY, SMNVEV (reference sequence). CDR3 nucleotide sequence: TGTGCCAGCAGTTCCTTGACAGGGACCTATGGCTACACCTTC. This translates into CASSSLTGTYGYTF.

The chain links TRBV7-2 to TRBJ2-1; possibly TRBD1 for D (5 bases). This CDR3 contains 15 residues. Germline V gene lookup returns CDR1 SGHTA and CDR2 FQGNSA. The V and J ends lost 6 bases and 0 bases respectively, with 12 bases between them. The CDR3 region is CASRWWGDSYNEQFF. The CDR3 nucleotides are TGTGCCAGCAGGTGGTGGGGCGACTCCTACAATGAGCAGTTCTTC.

The gene calls are TRBV6-5 and TRBJ2-7, with 10 bases aligning to TRBD2. The CDR3 sequence is 14 residues long. Trimming at V came to 6 bases and at J to 3 bases, leaving 5 bases not matched to a gene. Germline V gene data show CDR1 as MNHEY and CDR2 as SVGAGI. Here the CDR3 DNA reads TGTGCCAGCAGCCAACTAGCGGGGAACTACGAGCAGTACTTC. Protein product: CASSQLAGNYEQYF.

This chain connects TRBV30 to TRBJ1-2; 7 nucleotides align to TRBD1. CDR1 and CDR2 (germline): GTSNPN, SVGIG (reference sequence). The junction had 8 bases not matched to a gene; V was cut back by 2 bases and J by 5 bases. CDR3 size: 14 residues. The CDR3 DNA reads TGTGCCTGGAGTATTCCCGGGACAGCTTATGGCTACACCTTC. Translation gives CAWSIPGTAYGYTF.

The V gene is TRBV10-2, the J gene TRBJ2-7; D gene uncertain. Germline V gene lookup returns CDR1 WSHSY and CDR2 SAAADI. There are 11 residues in the CDR3. V lost 3 bases and J 5 bases, leaving 5 bases between the germline ends. The CDR3: CASSDLDEQYF. CDR3 in DNA: TGCGCCAGCAGTGACCTCGACGAGCAGTACTTC.

V and J are TRBV25-1 and TRBJ1-5, with D perhaps matching TRBD1 (6 bases). The germline gives CDR1 MGHDK, CDR2 SYGVNS. The CDR3 loop spans 15 amino acids. The V and J ends lost 2 bases and 3 bases respectively, with 11 bases between them. The chain's CDR3 is CASSEMKGDNQPQHF. The CDR3 nucleotides read TGTGCCAGCAGTGAAATGAAGGGGGACAATCAGCCCCAGCATTTT.

This sequence joins TRBV18 and TRBJ2-7; the D gene is possibly TRBD1 (6 bases). This CDR3 comprises 14 residues. CDR1 and CDR2 (germline): KGHSH, LQKENI. Trimming took off 5 bases at V and 1 base at J, with 12 bases between the two ends. CDR3 sequence reads: CASSSTGPSYEQYF. DNA of the CDR3: TGTGCCAGCTCATCCACAGGGCCATCCTACGAGCAGTACTTC.

This clone was counted a single time. This rearrangement joins TRBV5-4 to TRBJ1-1, with D unresolved. CDR1 and CDR2 (germline): SGHNT, YYREEE (reference sequence). V was pared by 0 bases and J by 3 bases, with 9 bases between. This CDR3 spans 14 amino acids. CDR3 bases: TGTGCCAGCAGCTTGGGCGGCAGCTACACTGAAGCTTTCTTT. This translates into CASSLGGSYTEAFF.

The rearrangement uses TRBV7-2 and TRBJ1-2, with TRBD1 identical over 7 bases. Germline assignment: CDR1 SGHTA and CDR2 FQGNSA. This CDR3 spans 16 amino acids. V gave up 1 base and J gave up 6 bases; unmatched junction bases: 11. The CDR3 sequence: CASSLGMRQGQDGYTF. CDR3 nucleotides: TGTGCCAGCAGCTTAGGAATGAGACAGGGCCAAGATGGCTACACCTTC.

The chain combines TRBV18 with TRBJ2-1, with D possibly TRBD1 on 6 matching bases. CDR1 and CDR2 (germline): KGHSH, LQKENI. There are 14 residues in the CDR3. V dropped 2 bases and J dropped 4 bases, with 9 bases sitting between them. This chain's CDR3 is CASSPGTTYNEQFF. The CDR3 DNA follows: TGTGCCAGCTCACCAGGGACAACGTACAATGAGCAGTTCTTC. The full variable domain, in which reference TRBV18 and TRBJ2-1 provide the parts outside the CDR3, is NAGVMQNPRHLVRRRGQEARLRCSPMKGHSHVYWYRQLPEEGLKFMVYLQKENIIDESGMPKERFSAEFPKEGPSILRIQQVVRGDSAAYFCASSPGTTYNEQFFGPGTRLTVL.

V is TRBV5-1 and J is TRBJ1-5, with TRBD1 identical over 9 bases. This CDR3 is 14 amino acids long. J gave up 2 bases and V 3 bases, and 0 bases lay outside the gene matches. CDR1 is SGHRS and CDR2 is YFSETQ in the germline V gene. The CDR3 DNA follows: TGCGCCAGCAGCTGGACAGGGGGCAATCAGCCCCAGCATTTT. Translating gives CASSWTGGNQPQHF.

This chain connects TRBV10-2 to TRBJ2-1; 8 bases align to TRBD2. Unmatched junction bases numbered 11, after V lost 0 bases and J lost 10 bases. Germline assignment: CDR1 WSHSY and CDR2 SAAADI. The CDR3 is 16 residues long. This chain's CDR3 is CASSESERGPSSEQFF. CDR3 nucleotides: TGCGCCAGCAGTGAGTCAGAGCGGGGGCCCTCGTCGGAGCAGTTCTTC.

The chain recombines TRBV9 with TRBJ2-5; 9 positions match TRBD2. There are 15 residues in the CDR3. The germline V gene has CDR1 SGDLS and CDR2 YYNGEE. V shed 4 bases, J shed 1 base, and the junction held 5 bases outside the gene matches. The CDR3 DNA sequence: TGTGCCAGCAGCAGGGCAGCGGGGGGCCAAGAGACCCAGTACTTC. This codes for CASSRAAGGQETQYF. The full variable domain, in which reference TRBV9 and TRBJ2-5 provide the parts outside the CDR3, is DSGVTQTPKHLITATGQRVTLRCSPRSGDLSVYWYQQSLDQGLQFLIQYYNGEERAKGNILERFSAQQFPDLHSELNLSSLELGDSALYFCASSRAAGGQETQYFGPGTRLLVL.